These T cell receptor beta chains were read from a single sample in a study of T cell repertoires in cytomegalovirus infection. TCRdb passed the reads through MiXCR, listing each CDR3 protein once. The sample has over 90,000 distinct CDR3 sequences; more than 15% are singletons. Sequences were obtained from PBMCs. Receptors originate from a human donor in good health (CMV status not recorded). Some clones in this sample may be carry-over from other donors' samples. CDR3s include the opening cysteine and the closing phenylalanine or tryptophan. The D gene is left open where the match is weak. Clone size is not always given. Where it is, it says once, few, many or a class for expanded clones.

j_gene | abundance | v_gene | d_gene | CDR3nt | CDR3aa
TRBJ1-2 | many | TRBV6-1 | - | TGTGCCAGCAGTGAAGCGATACTTCAGGGAGATCCCTATGGCTACACCTTC | CASSEAILQGDPYGYTF
TRBJ1-1 | many | TRBV12-3/TRBV12-4 | - | TGTGCCAGCAGTTGGGTCGCCAAAGTAAATGAAGCTTTCTTT | CASSWVAKVNEAFF
TRBJ2-1 | few | TRBV2 | - | TGTGCCAGCAGAATGGACTCGCAGAGGGCCTACAATGAGCAGTTCTTC | CASRMDSQRAYNEQFF
TRBJ1-3 | - | TRBV18 | - | TGTGCCAGCTCACCACTCCGTACCTCTGGAAACACCATATATTTT | CASSPLRTSGNTIYF
TRBJ2-7 | medium-sized | TRBV7-3 | TRBD1 | TGTGCCAGCAGCGGTCGGACAGGGGACCTTTCGGACGAGCAGTACTTC | CASSGRTGDLSDEQYF
TRBJ2-5 | few | TRBV29-1 | TRBD1 | TGCAGCGCTCTGACAGGGGTAGAGACCCAGTACTTC | CSALTGVETQYF
TRBJ1-2 | many | TRBV7-2 | - | TGTGCCAGCAGCTCCCCGGCCGGGGTTTATGGCTACACCTTC | CASSSPAGVYGYTF
TRBJ2-1 | - | TRBV2 | TRBD2 | TGTGCCAGCAGGGTTCTAAGCGGGGCCTTCTACAATGAGCAGTTCTTC | CASRVLSGAFYNEQFF
TRBJ1-5 | - | TRBV7-9 | TRBD1 | TGTGCCAGCAGCGCGGGACAGAATCAGCCCCAGCATTTT | CASSAGQNQPQHF
TRBJ2-3 | - | TRBV20-1 | - | TGCAGTGCTAGTTCGGTTCGCACAGATACGCAGTATTTT | CSASSVRTDTQYF
TRBJ1-4 | - | TRBV7-9 | - | TGTGCCAGCAGCTCCCGGCCGGGGAATGAAAAACTGTTTTTT | CASSSRPGNEKLFF
TRBJ1-3 | - | TRBV9 | - | TGTGCCAGCAGCGTAGAGGCCTTCTCTGGAAACACCATATATTTT | CASSVEAFSGNTIYF
TRBJ2-6 | - | TRBV28 | TRBD1 | TGTGCCAGCAGTGCCCGGGACAGATACAGCTCTGGGGCCAACGTCCTGACTTTC | CASSARDRYSSGANVLTF
TRBJ1-2 | - | TRBV28 | - | TGTGCCAGCAAGTCCGGCCTCCGCTATGGCTACACCTTC | CASKSGLRYGYTF
TRBJ2-2 | many | TRBV27 | - | TGTGCGGGTGTTTGTCTCTCCGGGGAGCTGTTTTTT | CAGVCLSGELFF
TRBJ2-1 | few | TRBV7-2 | TRBD1 | TGTGCCAGTAGGACAGGGGTCCACAATGAGCAGTTCTTC | CASRTGVHNEQFF
TRBJ1-1 | - | TRBV15 | - | TGTGCCACCAGCACGATAAGAGGACGGGGGGAAGCTTTCTTT | CATSTIRGRGEAFF
TRBJ2-7 | many | TRBV7-9 | - | TGTGCCAGCAGCCCCCTCGGGGGTAGGATGAACGAGCAGTACTTC | CASSPLGGRMNEQYF
TRBJ1-6 | many | TRBV7-2 | TRBD1 | TGTGCCAGCAGCGGAAGACAGGGACCGAATTCACCCCTCCACTTT | CASSGRQGPNSPLHF
TRBJ2-7 | medium-sized | TRBV12-3/TRBV12-4 | TRBD1 | TGTGCCAGCAGTTGGACAGGGAGCTCCTACGAGCAGTACTTC | CASSWTGSSYEQYF
TRBJ1-5 | - | TRBV12-3/TRBV12-4 | - | TGTGCCAGCAGTCCTTCGGGGCAGCATCAGCCCCAGCATTTT | CASSPSGQHQPQHF
TRBJ2-1 | once | TRBV20-1 | TRBD2 | TGCAGTGCTACTACAGCGGGGGGGCACAATGAGCAGTTCTTC | CSATTAGGHNEQFF
TRBJ1-2 | many | TRBV14 | - | TGTGCCAGCAGCCCGACCCGGAACTATGGCTACACCTTC | CASSPTRNYGYTF
TRBJ2-6 | many | TRBV28 | - | TGTGCCAGCACCAAGGGCAGGGTTAGCACCTCTGGGGCCAACGTCCTGACTTTC | CASTKGRVSTSGANVLTF
TRBJ2-7 | many | TRBV7-2 | - | TGTGCCAGCAGCCCAGGGGGGGGCCTTCTCGGGTACGAGCAGTACTTC | CASSPGGGLLGYEQYF
TRBJ1-4 | - | TRBV23-1 | - | TGCGCCAGCAGTCTATCGAGAAGGCAGGGAAATGAAAAACTGTTTTTT | CASSLSRRQGNEKLFF
TRBJ1-2 | - | TRBV15 | - | TGTGCCACCAGCAGAGATTCGTCTGGGGGCTACACCTTC | CATSRDSSGGYTF
TRBJ2-3 | many | TRBV7-9 | TRBD2 | TGTGCCAGCAGTTTAGGACTAGGCCCAGATACGCAGTATTTT | CASSLGLGPDTQYF
TRBJ1-2 | few | TRBV25-1 | TRBD1 | TGTGCCAGCAGTGAAAGTCACAGGGGGAACTATGGCTACACCTTC | CASSESHRGNYGYTF
TRBJ2-3 | many | TRBV28 | - | TGTGCCAGCAGTAACAGGAACACAGATACGCAGTATTTT | CASSNRNTDTQYF
TRBJ1-2 | - | TRBV7-6 | - | TGTGCCAGCAGCCGCGAGGGTTATGGCTACACCTTC | CASSREGYGYTF
TRBJ2-2 | many | TRBV7-6 | - | TGTGCCAGCAGCTCTCGGTCCCAGGGGTTCACCGGGGAGCTGTTTTTT | CASSSRSQGFTGELFF
TRBJ1-2 | few | TRBV5-6 | TRBD1 | TGTGCCAGCAGACTTTCCGGGACAGGGAACTATGGCTACACCTTC | CASRLSGTGNYGYTF
TRBJ2-7 | few | TRBV10-3 | - | TGTGCCATCAGAGCCCCGGGCGCCGAGCAGTACTTC | CAIRAPGAEQYF
TRBJ1-4 | many | TRBV7-2 | TRBD1 | TGTGCCAGCAGCTTAGCCTTTTCTCGGACAGGCCGGAGGGAAAAACTGTTTTTT | CASSLAFSRTGRREKLFF